The 30 T cell receptor beta chains reported below all come from one sample, sequenced in a study of PD-1 blockade in classical Hodgkin lymphoma. Libraries were prepared by immunoSEQ multiplex PCR; TCRdb keeps only in-frame clonotypes and omits some of them. The sample comprises 21,000 or so clones, just under 90% of which are singletons, and less than 7.5% rests with the top ten. The time point here: newly diagnosed, previously untreated cHL patient sample. Through magnetic negative selection, CD8+ T cells were separated from PBMCs that had been thawed. The specimen was CD8+ T cells from blood. The origin of the receptors is a human donor with classical Hodgkin lymphoma.

The rearrangement uses TRBV13 and TRBJ2-1; 9 nucleotides line up with TRBD2. The CDR3 has 17 amino acids. The trim removed 4 bases at V and 2 bases at J, leaving 9 bases unmatched. Germline CDR1 PRHDT, CDR2 FYEKMQ (reference sequence). This chain's CDR3 is CASSCFLAGDAYNEQFF. The DNA for the CDR3 is TGTGCCAGCAGCTGCTTTTTAGCGGGAGACGCCTACAATGAGCAGTTCTTC.

The gene calls are TRBV29-1 and TRBJ2-7, with 8 bases that match TRBD1. Losses at the gene ends were 5 bases for V and 4 bases for J; bases not matched to a gene: 7. The CDR3 loop spans 13 amino acids. Per germline, CDR1 SQVTM and CDR2 ANQGSEA. The CDR3 spells CSVSGGAFYEQYF. CDR3 in DNA: TGCAGCGTTTCAGGGGGCGCATTTTACGAGCAGTACTTC.

V usage is TRBV27 and J usage is TRBJ1-6; D unclear. Trimming pared 3 bases from V and 0 bases from J, leaving 9 bases between. CDR1 and CDR2 (germline): MNHEY, SMNVEV (reference sequence). The CDR3 totals 16 residues. The chain's CDR3 is CASSFTRSSYNSPLHF. CDR3 DNA: TGTGCCAGCAGTTTTACCAGGAGCTCCTATAATTCACCCCTCCACTTT.

The rearrangement links TRBV27 to TRBJ1-4; D is undetermined. This CDR3 contains 18 residues. Germline loops: CDR1 MNHEY, CDR2 SMNVEV (reference sequence). Trimming removed 0 bases at V and 3 bases at J, with 17 bases between. CDR3 in amino acids: CASSLSWAFLSANEKLFF. The CDR3 region has the DNA TGTGCCAGCAGTTTATCTTGGGCCTTTCTTTCAGCTAATGAAAAACTGTTTTTT.

This clone came up a few times. This sequence joins TRBV29-1 and TRBJ1-2, with 7 positions matching TRBD1. The CDR3 is made up of 12 amino acids. Trimming cost V 5 bases and J 2 bases; bases outside gene matches: 2. Germline assignment: CDR1 SQVTM and CDR2 ANQGSEA. This CDR3 reads CSVTGANYGYTF. CDR3 bases: TGCAGCGTTACAGGGGCCAACTATGGCTACACCTTC.

The rearrangement links TRBV10-3 to TRBJ2-1; 7 nucleotides agree with TRBD1. V was clipped by 7 bases and J by 7 bases; unmatched bases: 7. Looked up from germline, CDR1 is ENHRY and CDR2 is SYGVKD. This CDR3 is 13 amino acids long. The CDR3 loop reads CAITQGQLNEQFF. In DNA, the CDR3 is TGTGCCATCACCCAGGGACAGTTGAATGAGCAGTTCTTC.

This sequence joins TRBV5-4 and TRBJ2-1, with D unresolved. The V end lost 6 bases, the J end lost 8 bases, and 18 bases lay between the germline ends. This CDR3 has 14 residues. Germline V gene sequence: CDR1 SGHNT, CDR2 YYREEE (reference sequence). The CDR3 sequence is CASTPDGRSYEQFF. The CDR3, as DNA: TGTGCCAGCACCCCCGACGGTAGGTCGTATGAGCAGTTCTTC.

CDR3 nucleotides: TGTGCCAGCAGCCCTTACCCACAGGGTACGAACACTGAAGCTTTCTTT. Translation gives CASSPYPQGTNTEAFF. The V gene is TRBV7-3, the J gene TRBJ1-1, with a possible D match to TRBD1 (6 bases). This CDR3 is 16 amino acids long. Germline V CDR1 and CDR2: SGHTA, FQGTGA. The V gene lost 5 bases and the J gene lost 1 base, with 17 bases spanning the gap.

By proportion, this clone is medium-sized. The chain has TRBV5-1 and TRBJ1-2, with 7 bases matching TRBD1. The CDR3 spans 14 residues. CDR1 is SGHRS and CDR2 is YFSETQ in the germline V gene. Trimming removed 1 base from V and 4 bases from J; junction bases left unmatched: 4. The CDR3 nucleotides read TGCGCCAGCAGCTTGTGGGGGACAGCCTATGGCTACACCTTC. Protein sequence: CASSLWGTAYGYTF.

This clone appeared once. This chain uses TRBV27 with TRBJ1-1; D is unresolved. CDR3 size: 13 residues. The germline V and J ends were trimmed by 5 bases and 1 base, with 8 bases remaining between them. Germline lookup yields CDR1 MNHEY and CDR2 SMNVEV (reference sequence). CDR3 sequence: CASSLNTNTEAFF. For the CDR3, the DNA is TGTGCCAGCAGTCTAAACACGAACACTGAAGCTTTCTTT.

V is TRBV10-3 and J is TRBJ1-2; 11 bases fit TRBD1. J lost 4 bases, V lost 8 bases, and 6 bases had no gene match. Germline V CDR1 and CDR2: ENHRY, SYGVKD. The CDR3 is 14 amino acids. The CDR3 nucleotides read TGTGCCATCGGGGGACAGGGGGACGTCTATGGCTACACCTTC. As protein: CAIGGQGDVYGYTF.

This clone appeared a few times. J is TRBJ2-7 and V is TRBV4-3; D remains ambiguous. CDR1 LGHNA and CDR2 YSLEER come from the germline V gene. The CDR3 spans 17 residues. V was clipped by 1 base and J by 0 bases, with 16 bases between them. CDR3 nucleotide sequence: TGCGCCAGCAGCCAAGGCCCACTGGGTCGCGCCTCCTACGAGCAGTACTTC. This codes for CASSQGPLGRASYEQYF.

The CDR3 DNA sequence: TGTGCCAGTAGTACCGGGACAGGGTCCTACGAGCAGTACTTC. It codes for CASSTGTGSYEQYF. V usage is TRBV19 and J usage is TRBJ2-7, with 9 positions matching TRBD1. V shed 4 bases and J 1 base; nucleotides not matched to a gene: 2. Germline values: CDR1 LNHDA, CDR2 SQIVND (reference sequence). The CDR3 contains 14 residues.

This CDR3 reads CASSPGQGGYEQYF. CDR3 sequence (DNA): TGCGCCAGCTCCCCGGGACAGGGAGGCTACGAGCAGTACTTC. The V and J genes are TRBV4-1 and TRBJ2-7; TRBD1 matches 9 bases. From germline, CDR1 is MGHRA and CDR2 YSYEKL. The CDR3 loop spans 14 amino acids. The V segment lost 8 bases and the J segment 3 bases; nucleotides outside the gene matches: 8.

The chain joins TRBV2 to TRBJ1-4, with D perhaps matching TRBD1 (6 bases). Trimming cost V 0 bases and J 11 bases, with 25 bases left between them. Germline V CDR1 and CDR2: SNHLY, FYNNEI. The CDR3 consists of 18 residues. CDR3 protein: CASSEALFVYGQTFKLFF. CDR3 coding DNA: TGTGCCAGCAGTGAAGCCCTATTTGTTTATGGACAGACCTTTAAACTGTTTTTT.

This clone was observed a few times. The chain carries TRBV4-3 and TRBJ1-1; possibly TRBD1 for D (5 bases). The CDR3 consists of 15 residues. V lost 0 bases to trimming and J lost 2 bases, with 10 bases between them. Germline-derived CDR1 and CDR2 are LGHNA and YSLEER. The CDR3: CASSQDGGTNTEAFF. CDR3 coding DNA: TGCGCCAGCAGCCAAGACGGGGGGACCAACACTGAAGCTTTCTTT.

This rearrangement joins TRBV4-3 to TRBJ1-1; D gene ambiguous. Trimming removed 0 bases at V and 1 base at J, with 12 bases between. CDR1 and CDR2 (germline): LGHNA, YSLEER. The length of the CDR3 is 16 residues. CDR3 sequence (DNA): TGCGCCAGCAGCCAAGATTCGAACGGAGGGAACACTGAAGCTTTCTTT. Translation gives CASSQDSNGGNTEAFF.

The chain uses TRBV28 and TRBJ1-1; possible D gene TRBD1, 5 bases. Germline lookup yields CDR1 MDHEN and CDR2 SYDVKM. V lost 6 bases and J 2 bases, leaving 13 bases between the germline ends. This CDR3 spans 14 amino acids. The CDR3 bases are TGTGCCAGCAGGCTACTAGGGGTTAACACTGAAGCTTTCTTT. Amino acid sequence: CASRLLGVNTEAFF.

This clone was picked up one time. V usage is TRBV6-1 and J usage is TRBJ1-5; weak D call: TRBD1 (6 bases). Germline CDR1 reads MNHNS; CDR2 reads SASEGT. Trimming took off 3 bases at V and 0 bases at J, with 6 bases between the two ends. This CDR3 spans 14 amino acids. CDR3: CASSEDSSNQPQHF. The CDR3 region has the DNA TGTGCCAGCAGTGAGGACAGTAGCAATCAGCCCCAGCATTTT.

The rearrangement joins TRBV5-1 to TRBJ1-2, with 7 bases matching TRBD1. The CDR3 spans 13 residues. Trimming at V came to 4 bases and at J to 3 bases, leaving 3 bases not matched to a gene. The germline V gene encodes CDR1 SGHRS and CDR2 YFSETQ. CDR3 DNA sequence: TGCGCCAGCAGCCTCGGACAGGACTATGGCTACACCTTC. Translated: CASSLGQDYGYTF.

This rearrangement joins TRBV25-1 to TRBJ2-1; D call uncertain. There are 12 residues in the CDR3. Germline lookup yields CDR1 MGHDK and CDR2 SYGVNS. V was trimmed by 4 bases and J by 8 bases, leaving 9 bases between them. The CDR3 DNA reads TGTGCCAGCAGTGCAAATTATCATGAGCAGTTCTTC. Protein product: CASSANYHEQFF.

This rearrangement joins TRBV5-6 to TRBJ2-4; D may be TRBD1 or TRBD2 (5 bases each). From germline, CDR1 is SGHDT and CDR2 YYEEEE. Trimming shortened V by 4 bases and J by 5 bases, and 19 bases separated the two germline ends. This CDR3 has 16 amino acids. The CDR3 sequence is CASSGSGRTFENIQYF. The CDR3 nucleotides are TGTGCCAGCAGCGGTTCGGGGCGGACCTTCGAAAACATTCAGTACTTC.

This chain joins TRBV6-5 and TRBJ1-2, with a weak D call TRBD1 (6 bases). CDR3 size: 14 residues. Trimming left V 5 bases short and J 4 bases short, with 14 bases between. Germline loops: CDR1 MNHEY, CDR2 SVGAGI. Here the CDR3 DNA reads TGTGCCAGCAGTCCGAACAGGGTCGGCTATGGCTACACCTTC. Protein product: CASSPNRVGYGYTF.

This clone was counted once. The chain couples TRBV6-4 to TRBJ2-1; D not resolved. The CDR3 loop spans 13 amino acids. V was pared by 2 bases and J by 5 bases, with 7 bases between. Germline lookup yields CDR1 MRHNA and CDR2 SNTAGT. CDR3 sequence: CASSDGYNNEQFF. The CDR3 nucleotides are TGTGCCAGCAGTGACGGGTACAACAATGAGCAGTTCTTC.

The CDR3 DNA reads TGTGCCAGCAAGCCCTGGACAGGGCAGGATGAGCAGTTCTTC. Protein product: CASKPWTGQDEQFF. This rearrangement joins TRBV6-1 to TRBJ2-1; TRBD1 aligns across 8 bases. This CDR3 has 14 residues. J was trimmed by 8 bases and V by 7 bases; bases with no gene match: 10. CDR1 MNHNS and CDR2 SASEGT come from the germline V gene.

The genes are TRBV19 and TRBJ1-5; D remains unclear. The CDR3 has 17 amino acids. Trimming stripped 6 bases from V and 0 bases from J, with 18 bases between. The germline CDR1 and CDR2 sequences are LNHDA and SQIVND (reference sequence). CDR3 region: CASRPQISSYSNQPQHF. The DNA for the CDR3 is TGTGCCAGTAGGCCCCAAATATCCTCTTATAGCAATCAGCCCCAGCATTTT.

This clone has only one observation. The V call is TRBV19, the J call TRBJ2-7; 9 nucleotides agree with TRBD1. The CDR3 is 14 amino acids. From germline, CDR1 is LNHDA and CDR2 SQIVND (reference sequence). J was trimmed by 2 bases and V by 2 bases; bases with no gene match: 1. CDR3 nucleotide sequence: TGTGCCAGTAGTATAAGACAGGGGGCCTACGAGCAGTACTTC. The encoded protein is CASSIRQGAYEQYF.

The chain couples TRBV30 to TRBJ2-7; no clear D. Germline V gene sequence: CDR1 GTSNPN, CDR2 SVGIG (reference sequence). V was pared by 3 bases and J by 3 bases, with 15 bases between. The CDR3 runs 14 residues. The CDR3 spells CAWSLSGKSYEQYF. CDR3 coding DNA: TGTGCCTGGAGCCTGTCCGGAAAGAGCTACGAGCAGTACTTC. The full variable domain, its missing parts supplied by reference TRBV30 and TRBJ2-7, is SQTIHQWPATLVQPVGSPLSLECTVEGTSNPNLYWYRQAAGRGLQLLFYSVGIGQISSEVPQNLSASRPQDRQFILSSKKLLLSDSGFYLCAWSLSGKSYEQYFGPGTRLTVT.

The chain has TRBV9 and TRBJ1-2, with a tentative D call TRBD1 (5 bases). Germline CDR1 is SGDLS and CDR2 is YYNGEE. The CDR3 is made up of 13 amino acids. V was cut by 6 bases and J by 4 bases, with 13 bases left in between. CDR3 sequence: CASTPIGGYGYTF. The DNA of the CDR3 is TGTGCCAGCACCCCGATTGGGGGCTATGGCTACACCTTC.

The rearrangement links TRBV11-2 to TRBJ2-7; TRBD2 matches 12 bases. The CDR3 is 15 residues long. Looked up from germline, CDR1 is SGHAT and CDR2 is FQNNGV. Trimming took 4 bases from V and 1 from J; bases not matched to a gene: 2. The CDR3 DNA follows: TGTGCCAGCAGCTCAACTAGCGGGGGGTCCTACGAGCAGTACTTC. Its translation is CASSSTSGGSYEQYF.